A selection of T cell receptor beta chains follows, all from one sample in a study of Ad26.COV2.S vaccination and SARS-CoV-2 variants. The protocol was immunoSEQ multiplex PCR, while the TCRdb copy is restricted to in-frame clones and leaves out a portion. The data hold about 280,000 clones, with about 90% observed a single time. The material sequenced was peripheral blood, taken in a trial of Ad26.COV2.S vaccine versus placebo. Receptors originate from a person between 18 and 65 years old who received the Ad26.COV2.S COVID-19 vaccine or a placebo. Both conserved end residues are part of each CDR3. A D gene is named only where the DNA matches it firmly. A clone size is listed for some rows: how often the clone was seen (once, few, many), or a class if it is expanded.

13 | NA | TRBJ2-2 | TRBV7-9 | NA | CASSLAQNGELFF | TGTGCCAGCAGCTTAGCGCAGAACGGGGAGCTGTTTTTT
16 | NA | TRBJ2-7 | TRBV5-4 | TRBD1 | CASSSARDRGRGEQYF | TGTGCCAGCAGCTCGGCCCGCGACAGGGGGCGCGGCGAGCAGTACTTC
16 | NA | TRBJ2-5 | TRBV3-1/TRBV3-2 | NA | CASSQPSGAIEETQYF | TGTGCCAGCAGCCAACCGTCGGGAGCGATCGAAGAGACCCAGTACTTC
15 | NA | TRBJ2-3 | TRBV5-1 | TRBD2 | CASSLAAAGGDTQYF | TGCGCCAGCAGCTTGGCAGCGGCGGGGGGGGATACGCAGTATTTT
14 | NA | TRBJ1-1 | TRBV7-3 | NA | CASSPQGGNTEAFF | TGTGCCAGCAGCCCCCAAGGGGGGAACACTGAAGCTTTCTTT
16 | few | TRBJ1-6 | TRBV4-3 | NA | CASSQEGPRLDSPLHF | TGCGCCAGCAGCCAAGAAGGGCCGCGGCTAGATTCACCCCTCCACTTT
14 | NA | TRBJ2-5 | TRBV24-1 | TRBD2 | CATSSGLAQETQYF | TGTGCCACCAGTTCCGGACTAGCCCAAGAGACCCAGTACTTC
13 | NA | TRBJ2-1 | TRBV27 | NA | CASKRTSYNEQFF | TGTGCCAGCAAGCGGACCTCCTACAATGAGCAGTTCTTC
19 | NA | TRBJ2-1 | TRBV20-1 | TRBD2 | CSASKRLAGPLGKYNEQFF | TGCAGTGCTAGTAAGAGACTAGCGGGCCCCCTGGGGAAATACAATGAGCAGTTCTTC
13 | NA | TRBJ1-1 | TRBV18 | NA | CASSRSGDTEAFF | TGTGCCAGCTCACGCTCTGGGGACACTGAAGCTTTCTTT
12 | NA | TRBJ2-5 | TRBV3-1/TRBV3-2 | NA | CASSQDMETQYF | TGTGCCAGCAGCCAAGATATGGAGACCCAGTACTTC
15 | NA | TRBJ1-1 | TRBV19 | NA | CATTNRDGMNTEAFF | TGTGCCACCACGAATCGGGACGGTATGAACACTGAAGCTTTCTTT
16 | NA | TRBJ1-6 | TRBV14 | TRBD1 | CASSFAGTVNNSPLHF | TGTGCCAGCAGCTTCGCCGGGACAGTGAATAATTCACCCCTCCACTTT
17 | NA | TRBJ2-5 | TRBV21-1 | NA | CASSARMDRYVQETQYF | TGTGCCAGCAGCGCCAGGATGGACAGGTATGTCCAAGAGACCCAGTACTTC
12 | NA | TRBJ2-1 | TRBV12-5 | NA | CASGLAYNEQFF | TGTGCTAGTGGTTTGGCGTACAATGAGCAGTTCTTC
13 | NA | TRBJ1-2 | TRBV2 | NA | CASSVRGSGGYTF | TGTGCCAGCAGTGTAAGGGGCTCCGGGGGCTACACCTTC
16 | NA | TRBJ2-1 | TRBV9 | NA | CASSVRGTKGDNEQFF | TGTGCCAGCAGCGTTCGGGGGACGAAGGGGGACAATGAGCAGTTCTTC
15 | NA | TRBJ2-3 | TRBV5-6 | TRBD2 | CASSALAGDTDTQYF | TGTGCCAGCAGCGCCCTAGCGGGGGACACAGATACGCAGTATTTT
12 | few | TRBJ1-2 | TRBV30 | NA | CAWSAGFYGYTF | TGTGCCTGGAGTGCGGGGTTCTATGGCTACACCTTC
15 | NA | TRBJ1-5 | TRBV2 | NA | CASRIQGNSNQPQHF | TGTGCCAGCAGGATTCAGGGGAATAGCAATCAGCCCCAGCATTTT
16 | NA | TRBJ1-2 | TRBV4-3 | NA | CASSQDPKIGNYGYTF | TGCGCCAGCAGCCAAGACCCGAAAATAGGGAACTATGGCTACACCTTC
13 | NA | TRBJ2-1 | TRBV6-5 | NA | CASSYLRPGEQFF | TGTGCCAGCAGTTACCTGCGTCCCGGTGAGCAGTTCTTC
15 | NA | TRBJ2-7 | TRBV16 | NA | CASSLTGGRAYEQYF | TGTGCCAGCAGCCTCACTGGGGGCCGGGCCTACGAGCAGTACTTC
13 | NA | TRBJ2-3 | TRBV6-1 | NA | CASSEIHADTQYF | TGTGCCAGCAGTGAAATCCACGCAGATACGCAGTATTTT
15 | NA | TRBJ1-2 | TRBV28 | NA | CASSFSRRPGGGYTF | TGTGCCAGCAGTTTTTCCCGACGGCCCGGAGGTGGCTACACCTTC
15 | NA | TRBJ1-4 | TRBV6-5 | NA | CASSYGGRANEKLFF | TGTGCCAGCAGTTACGGGGGGCGGGCTAATGAAAAACTGTTTTTT
12 | once | TRBJ1-2 | TRBV30 | TRBD1 | CARGQGASGYTF | TGTGCCCGCGGACAGGGGGCAAGTGGCTACACCTTC
14 | NA | TRBJ1-1 | TRBV6-5 | NA | CASNRDFTGTEAFF | TGTGCCAGCAATAGGGACTTCACGGGGACTGAAGCTTTCTTT
13 | NA | TRBJ2-5 | TRBV5-1 | NA | CASRESPQETQYF | TGCGCCAGCAGGGAGTCGCCCCAAGAGACCCAGTACTTC
12 | NA | TRBJ1-5 | TRBV10-3 | NA | CAISEDPQPQHF | TGTGCCATCAGTGAGGACCCTCAGCCCCAGCATTTT
15 | NA | TRBJ2-5 | TRBV3-1/TRBV3-2 | TRBD2 | CASSHKAGGVETQYF | TGTGCCAGCAGCCATAAAGCGGGAGGGGTGGAGACCCAGTACTTC
14 | NA | TRBJ2-7 | TRBV3-1/TRBV3-2 | NA | CASSQGLFEGEQYF | TGTGCCAGCAGCCAAGGTCTATTTGAGGGCGAGCAGTACTTC
16 | few | TRBJ2-7 | TRBV2 | TRBD2 | CASSEGASGGTYEQYF | TGTGCCAGCAGTGAAGGGGCTAGCGGGGGGACCTACGAGCAGTACTTC
14 | NA | TRBJ2-7 | TRBV4-1 | TRBD2 | CASSQVGTIYEQYF | TGCGCCAGCAGCCAAGTGGGGACTATCTACGAGCAGTACTTC
12 | NA | TRBJ1-1 | TRBV30 | NA | CAWSWVSTEAFF | TGTGCCTGGAGTTGGGTGTCCACTGAAGCTTTCTTT